This T cell receptor (beta chain) stems from a study of OX40 agonist ivuxolimab in advanced cancers. In terms of the full investigation: Ivuxolimab was an agonistic, fully human IgG2 monoclonal antibody directed against OX40 (CD134), a costimulatory receptor. Intravenous ivuxolimab was administered to patients every 2 weeks at six dose levels: 0.01, 0.1, 0.3, 1.5, 3 and 10 mg/kg. Of the roughly 51 dose-escalation patients, hepatocellular carcinoma was present in about 20, melanoma in around 15, renal cell carcinoma in 9 and head and neck cancer in 9. A male proportion of roughly 80% and a mean age of roughly 55 years, ranging from 23 to 79, were recorded for the dose-escalation cohort. Prior anti-PD-1, anti-PD-L1 or anti-CTLA-4 therapy was permitted, and less than 45% of dose-escalation patients had received checkpoint inhibitors. Partial responses occurred in three dose-escalation patients, of whom one had hepatocellular carcinoma and two had cutaneous melanoma. Peripheral TCRbeta sequencing was intended to test whether TCR sequence diversity was altered and clonal T-cell expansion was caused by ivuxolimab. The monotherapy dose-escalation portion (N of about 49 patients) of the phase I ivuxolimab trial is reported in the paper. Here is what the overall study found, with its caveats: At doses of 0.1 to 3.0 mg/kg, clonal expansion of both CD4+ and CD8+ blood T cells was observed from baseline to week 6. Low levels of normalized T-cell clonal expansion were also seen in some patients who did not respond. In partial responders in the 0.1-3.0 mg/kg groups, normalized peripheral clonal expansion was found to be among the lowest, especially among CD8+ T cells. Which antigens the clonally expanded peripheral T cells were specific for was not determined. After ivuxolimab, CD8+ T cells had more expanded clones than CD4+ T cells on average.

The trial excluded patients who had a history of autoimmune disease or were on systemic immunosuppression. In every dose cohort, peripheral blood was drawn for TCR sequencing at baseline, cycle 4 day 1, and cycle 7 day 1. The samples were drawn from a first-in-human, open-label, multicenter phase I dose-escalation trial of ivuxolimab. Adults with locally advanced or metastatic head and neck squamous cell, hepatocellular, melanoma or renal cell carcinoma were enrolled in the trial. Before TCR sequencing, CD4+ and CD8+ T cells were separately sorted from peripheral blood. CDR1 and CDR2, looked up from the germline V gene (reference sequence), are SSHAT and FNYEAQ. Counted from cysteine to phenylalanine, this CDR3 has 13 amino acids. The only DNA kept is the CDR3, 39 bases in frame from the first base. For sequencing of the TCRbeta CDR3 region, genomic DNA was extracted from the sorted cells. TCRbeta CDR3 regions were sequenced using the immunoSEQ Assay. TCRdb took this table from immuneACCESS and kept in-frame rearrangements with V and J called. Such tables lack part of the clones; where checked against another copy, unresolved V genes explain under half of the gap, and the rest is unexplained. Here the sample has some 26,000 clones; around four fifths occur a single time. About 26% of the sample is held by the ten biggest clonotypes.

The table lists this clone with a few counts. What this receptor recognizes is not known. One end of the junction is discordant with germline, which a read error may explain. The rearrangement joined TRBV7-7 to TRBJ2-1, with the identity of the D gene unclear. This sample comprised CD4+ or CD8+ T cells sorted from blood, obtained in a trial of the OX40 agonist ivuxolimab. The sequence was obtained from an adult with an advanced solid tumor such as melanoma, head and neck, liver or kidney cancer. The DNA is as follows: TGTGCTAGCAGCTTATCCATGTACAATGAGCAGTTCTTC. This yields the protein CASSLSMYNEQFF.